This T cell receptor (beta chain) was sequenced during a study of blood T cell repertoires in COVID-19. In the original workflow: Nucleated cell counts were estimated from reference gene primer amplification. Sequencing used immunoSEQ multiplex PCR; TCRdb keeps in-frame clones, though not all of them. The V and J calls and clone size come from that table; D and trimming were worked out from the DNA. Of about 330,000 clones listed, about 89% are singletons. This clone has a single count. Germline assignment: CDR1 SGHNT and CDR2 YYREEE (reference sequence). Trimming at V came to 1 base and at J to 5 bases, leaving 4 bases not matched to a gene. This CDR3 is built from 15 residues.

This TCR came from a woman under 40 who had recovered from COVID-19. The chain uses TRBV5-4 and TRBJ2-1, with 9 bases that match TRBD2. Sequenced material: PBMCs or T cells enriched from blood (not recorded which). The CDR3 sequence is CASSLTRGGDNEQFF. CDR3 bases: TGTGCCAGCAGCTTGACGCGGGGGGGAGACAATGAGCAGTTCTTC.